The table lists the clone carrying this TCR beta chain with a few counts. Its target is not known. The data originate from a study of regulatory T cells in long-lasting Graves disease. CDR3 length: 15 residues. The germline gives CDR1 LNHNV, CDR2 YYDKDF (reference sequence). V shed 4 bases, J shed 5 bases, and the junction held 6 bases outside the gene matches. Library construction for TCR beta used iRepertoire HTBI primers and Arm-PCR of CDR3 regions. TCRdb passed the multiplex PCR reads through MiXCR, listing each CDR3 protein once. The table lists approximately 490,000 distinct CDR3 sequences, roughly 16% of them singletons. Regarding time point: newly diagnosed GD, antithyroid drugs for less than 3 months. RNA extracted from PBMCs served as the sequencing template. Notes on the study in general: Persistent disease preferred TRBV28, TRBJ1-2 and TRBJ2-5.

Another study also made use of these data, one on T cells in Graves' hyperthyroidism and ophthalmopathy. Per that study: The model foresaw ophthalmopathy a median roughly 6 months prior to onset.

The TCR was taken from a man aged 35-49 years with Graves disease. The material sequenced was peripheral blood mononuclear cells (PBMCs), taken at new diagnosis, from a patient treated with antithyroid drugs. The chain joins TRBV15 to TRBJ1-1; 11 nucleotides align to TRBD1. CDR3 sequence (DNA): TGTGCCACCAGCAAGGGGGGACAGGGGGAGACTGAAGCTTTCTTT. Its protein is CATSKGGQGETEAFF.